There are a few counts of the clone carrying this TCR beta chain. This sample's TCRbeta library carried unique molecular identifier barcodes. TCRdb reprocessed the PCR reads via MiXCR and lists one record per CDR3 protein. Seen here are 500,000 or so distinct CDR3 sequences, roughly an eighth observed once, and the top ten hold 11% to 15%. The sample comes from a study of T-cell reconstitution after alpha-beta-depleted transplantation in children. The V segment lost 5 bases and the J segment 9 bases; nucleotides outside the gene matches: 11. The CDR3 covers 15 residues. This receptor was identified in a female patient younger than 10 who had a stem cell transplant for aplastic anemia, so the T cells may come from the graft donor. This chain uses TRBV12-3 or TRBV12-4 with TRBJ2-1; the match to TRBD1 covers 9 bases. Sample: PBMCs, mostly from graft donor cells, taken 180 days after TCRalphabeta/CD19-depleted stem cell transplant. For the CDR3, the DNA is TGTGCCAGCAGTCCACCCGGGACAGGGTTTACTGAGCAGTTCTTC. Protein product: CASSPPGTGFTEQFF.